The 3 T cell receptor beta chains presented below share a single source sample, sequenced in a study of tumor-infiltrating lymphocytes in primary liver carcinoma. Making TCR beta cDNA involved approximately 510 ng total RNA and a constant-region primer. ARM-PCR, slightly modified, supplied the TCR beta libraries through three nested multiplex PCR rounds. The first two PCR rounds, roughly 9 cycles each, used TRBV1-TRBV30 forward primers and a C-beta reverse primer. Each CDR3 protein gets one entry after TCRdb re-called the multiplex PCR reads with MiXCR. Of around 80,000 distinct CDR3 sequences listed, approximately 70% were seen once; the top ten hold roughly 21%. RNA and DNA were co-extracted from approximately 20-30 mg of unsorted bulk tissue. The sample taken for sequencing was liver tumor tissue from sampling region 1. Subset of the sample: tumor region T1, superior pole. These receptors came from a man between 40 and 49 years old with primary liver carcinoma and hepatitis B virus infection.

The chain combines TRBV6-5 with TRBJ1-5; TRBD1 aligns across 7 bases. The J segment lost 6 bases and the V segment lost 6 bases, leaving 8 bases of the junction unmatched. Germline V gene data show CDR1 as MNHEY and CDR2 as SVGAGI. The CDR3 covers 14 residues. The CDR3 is CASRIGGFSQPQHF. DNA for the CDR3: TGTGCCAGCAGGATAGGGGGCTTTAGTCAGCCCCAGCATTTT.

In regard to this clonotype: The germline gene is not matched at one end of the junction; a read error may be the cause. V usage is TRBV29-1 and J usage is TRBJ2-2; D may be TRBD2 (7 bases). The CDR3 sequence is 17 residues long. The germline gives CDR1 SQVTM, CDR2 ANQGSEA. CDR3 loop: CSVLVGGPAAYTGELLF. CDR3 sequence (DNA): TGCAGCGTTCTAGTGGGGGGGCCCGCTGCGTACACCGGGGAGCTGCTTTTT.

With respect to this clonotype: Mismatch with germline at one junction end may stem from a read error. The CDR3 nucleotides are TGTGCCAGCAGCTTGGGCCGGGAGATGCCAGATACGCACTATTTT. Amino acid sequence: CASSLGREMPDTHYF. V usage is TRBV5-4 and J usage is TRBJ2-3, with a tentative D call TRBD2 (6 bases). The germline CDR1 and CDR2 sequences are SGHNT and YYREEE (reference sequence). This CDR3 has 15 residues.